This T cell receptor (beta chain) is drawn from a study of cytomegalovirus exposure and HLA in healthy donors. Of note for this clone: No antigen is known for it.

Per the germline V gene, CDR1 is SGHTA and CDR2 is FQGNSA. This CDR3 comprises 15 residues. Trimming took off 2 bases at V and 2 bases at J, with 10 bases between the two ends. The study ran its PCR with 60 Vbeta and 13 Jbeta primers. Sequencing used immunoSEQ multiplex PCR; TCRdb keeps in-frame clones, though not all of them. The sample includes roughly 160,000 clones, 65% to 85% of them seen just once. General study results and limits: Owing to their indistinguishability, certain V segments, notably TRBV6-2 and TRBV6-3, were excluded. Among the sequence variants, a highly shared cluster was likely an artifact of sequencing.

This TCR came from a male donor in good health and CMV-seronegative. The sample consisted of PBMCs. The V and J genes are TRBV7-2 and TRBJ1-3; D remains ambiguous. The CDR3 loop reads CASSLSRRTGNTIYF. DNA for the CDR3: TGTGCCAGCAGCTTATCCAGGAGGACTGGAAACACCATATATTTT.